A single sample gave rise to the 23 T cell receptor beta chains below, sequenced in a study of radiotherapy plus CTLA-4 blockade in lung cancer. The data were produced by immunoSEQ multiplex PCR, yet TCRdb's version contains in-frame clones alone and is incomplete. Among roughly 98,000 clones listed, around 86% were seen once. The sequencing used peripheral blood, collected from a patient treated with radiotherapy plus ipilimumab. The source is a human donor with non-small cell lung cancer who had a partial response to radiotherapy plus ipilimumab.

Here the CDR3 reads CASSFLTGEQFF. The CDR3 coding sequence is TGTGCCAGCAGTTTCCTGACAGGAGAGCAGTTCTTC. V usage is TRBV27 and J usage is TRBJ2-1; possible D gene TRBD1, 6 bases. Germline V lookup: CDR1 MNHEY, CDR2 SMNVEV (reference sequence). This CDR3 contains 12 residues. Trimming shortened V by 3 bases and J by 10 bases, and 10 bases separated the two germline ends.

CDR3 residues: CAGGDRGFQYF. In DNA, the CDR3 is TGTGCCGGTGGGGACAGGGGGTTTCAGTACTTC. The chain is built from TRBV2 and TRBJ2-7; the match to TRBD1 covers 11 bases. The CDR3 length is 11 residues. The J segment lost 10 bases and the V segment lost 11 bases, leaving 7 bases of the junction unmatched. Germline assignment: CDR1 SNHLY and CDR2 FYNNEI.

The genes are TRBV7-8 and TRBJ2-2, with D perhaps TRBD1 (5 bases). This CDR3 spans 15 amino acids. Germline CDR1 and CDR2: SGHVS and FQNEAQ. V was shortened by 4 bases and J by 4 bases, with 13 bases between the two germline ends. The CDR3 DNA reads TGTGCCAGCAGCTACCAGGGAACGGGCACCGGGGAGCTGTTTTTT. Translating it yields CASSYQGTGTGELFF.

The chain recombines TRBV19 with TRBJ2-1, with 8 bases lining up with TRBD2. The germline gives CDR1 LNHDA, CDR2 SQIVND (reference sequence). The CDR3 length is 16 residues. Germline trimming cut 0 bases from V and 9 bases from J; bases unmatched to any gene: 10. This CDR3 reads CASSIEVAGNSGEQFF. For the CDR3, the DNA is TGTGCCAGTAGTATAGAGGTAGCGGGGAACAGTGGTGAGCAGTTCTTC.

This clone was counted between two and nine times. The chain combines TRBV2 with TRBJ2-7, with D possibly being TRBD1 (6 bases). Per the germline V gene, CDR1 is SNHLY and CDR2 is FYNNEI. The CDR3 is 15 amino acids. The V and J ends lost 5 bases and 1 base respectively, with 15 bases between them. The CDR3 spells CASSQAGTLSYEQYF. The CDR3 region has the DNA TGTGCCAGCAGTCAGGCCGGGACACTATCCTACGAGCAGTACTTC.

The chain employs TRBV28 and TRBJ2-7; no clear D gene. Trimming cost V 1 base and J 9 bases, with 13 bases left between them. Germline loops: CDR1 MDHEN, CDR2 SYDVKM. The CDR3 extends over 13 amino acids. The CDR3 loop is CASSLLEASGQYF. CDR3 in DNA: TGTGCCAGCAGTTTATTAGAGGCCTCCGGGCAGTACTTC.

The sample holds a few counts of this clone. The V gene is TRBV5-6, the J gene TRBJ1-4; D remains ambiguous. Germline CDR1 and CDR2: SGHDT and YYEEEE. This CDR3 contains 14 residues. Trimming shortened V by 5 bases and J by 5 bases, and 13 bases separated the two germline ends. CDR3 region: CASSENRGNEKLFF. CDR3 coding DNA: TGTGCCAGCAGTGAGAACCGAGGGAATGAAAAACTGTTTTTT. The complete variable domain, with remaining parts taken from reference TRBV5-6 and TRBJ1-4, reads DAGVTQSPTHLIKTRGQQVTLRCSPKSGHDTVSWYQQALGQGPQFIFQYYEEEERQRGNFPDRFSGHQFPNYSSELNVNALLLGDSALYLCASSENRGNEKLFFGSGTQLSVL.

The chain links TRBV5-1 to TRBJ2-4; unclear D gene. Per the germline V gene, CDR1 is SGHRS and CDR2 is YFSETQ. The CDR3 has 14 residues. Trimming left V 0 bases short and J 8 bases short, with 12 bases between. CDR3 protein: CASSLARPEDIQYF. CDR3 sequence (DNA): TGCGCCAGCAGCTTGGCCCGGCCTGAGGACATTCAGTACTTC. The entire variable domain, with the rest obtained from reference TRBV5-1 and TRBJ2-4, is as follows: KAGVTQTPRYLIKTRGQQVTLSCSPISGHRSVSWYQQTPGQGLQFLFEYFSETQRNKGNFPGRFSGRQFSNSRSEMNVSTLELGDSALYLCASSLARPEDIQYFGAGTRLSVL.

The CDR3 DNA reads as TGTGCCAGTAGGAGACAGGGAGATGATGAGCAGTTCTTC. It encodes CASRRQGDDEQFF. The chain joins TRBV19 to TRBJ2-1; 7 bases are a match to TRBD1. In germline, CDR1 is LNHDA, CDR2 SQIVND (reference sequence). This CDR3 is 13 amino acids long. The J segment lost 8 bases and the V segment lost 6 bases, leaving 7 bases of the junction unmatched.

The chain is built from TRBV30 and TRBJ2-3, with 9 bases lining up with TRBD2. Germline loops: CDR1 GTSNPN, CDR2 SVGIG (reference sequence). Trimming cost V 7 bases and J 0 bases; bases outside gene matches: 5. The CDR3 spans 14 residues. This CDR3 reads CASLAGPSTDTQYF. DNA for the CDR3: TGTGCCTCCCTAGCGGGACCTAGCACAGATACGCAGTATTTT.

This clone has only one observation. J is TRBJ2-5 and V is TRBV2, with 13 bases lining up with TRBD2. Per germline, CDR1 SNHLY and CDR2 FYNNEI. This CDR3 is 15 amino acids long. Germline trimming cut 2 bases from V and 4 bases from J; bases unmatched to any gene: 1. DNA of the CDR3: TGTGCCAGCAGTGAACGACTAGCGGGGGGAGAGACCCAGTACTTC. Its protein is CASSERLAGGETQYF.

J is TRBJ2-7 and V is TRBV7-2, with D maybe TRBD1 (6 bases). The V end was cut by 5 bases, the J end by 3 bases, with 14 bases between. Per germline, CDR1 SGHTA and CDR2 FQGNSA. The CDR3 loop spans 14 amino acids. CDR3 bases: TGTGCCAGCAGCCATCCCAGGGGTAACTACGAGCAGTACTTC. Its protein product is CASSHPRGNYEQYF.

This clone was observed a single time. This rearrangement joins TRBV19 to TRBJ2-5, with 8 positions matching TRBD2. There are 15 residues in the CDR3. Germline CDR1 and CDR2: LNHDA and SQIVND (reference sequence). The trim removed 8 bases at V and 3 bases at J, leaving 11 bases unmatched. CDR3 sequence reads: CASASARAGEETQYF. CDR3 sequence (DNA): TGTGCCAGTGCCTCTGCCCGAGCGGGAGAAGAGACCCAGTACTTC.

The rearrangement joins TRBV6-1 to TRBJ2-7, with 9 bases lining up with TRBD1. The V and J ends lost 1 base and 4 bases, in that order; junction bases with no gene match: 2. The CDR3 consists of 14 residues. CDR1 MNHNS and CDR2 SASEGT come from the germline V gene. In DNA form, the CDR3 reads TGTGCCAGCAGTGAAGTACAGGGGGCTTACGAGCAGTACTTC. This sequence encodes CASSEVQGAYEQYF.

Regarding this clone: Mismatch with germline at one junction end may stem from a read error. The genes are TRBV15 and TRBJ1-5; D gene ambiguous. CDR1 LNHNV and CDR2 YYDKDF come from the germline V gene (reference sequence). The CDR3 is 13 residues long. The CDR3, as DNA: TGTGTCACCAGCTCTACGGGCAATCAGCCCCAGCATTTT. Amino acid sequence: CVTSSTGNQPQHF.

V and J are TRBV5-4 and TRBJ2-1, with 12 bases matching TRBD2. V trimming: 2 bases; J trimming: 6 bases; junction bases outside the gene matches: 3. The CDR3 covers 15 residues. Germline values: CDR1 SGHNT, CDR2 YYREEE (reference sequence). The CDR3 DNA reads TGTGCCAGCAGCTTTCCGGGACTAGCGGGCAATGAGCAGTTCTTC. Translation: CASSFPGLAGNEQFF.

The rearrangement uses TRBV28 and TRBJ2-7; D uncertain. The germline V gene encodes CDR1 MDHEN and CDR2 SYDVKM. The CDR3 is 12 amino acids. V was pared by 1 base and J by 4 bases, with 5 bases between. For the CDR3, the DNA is TGTGCCAGCAGTTTATACACGTACGAGCAGTACTTC. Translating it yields CASSLYTYEQYF.

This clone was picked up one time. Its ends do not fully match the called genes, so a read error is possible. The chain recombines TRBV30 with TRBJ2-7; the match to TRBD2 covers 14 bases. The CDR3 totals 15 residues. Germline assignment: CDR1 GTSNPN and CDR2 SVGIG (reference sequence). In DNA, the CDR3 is TGTGCCTGGAGTGGGGGACTAGCGGGAGTGGGCGAGCGGTACTTC. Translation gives CAWSGGLAGVGERYF.

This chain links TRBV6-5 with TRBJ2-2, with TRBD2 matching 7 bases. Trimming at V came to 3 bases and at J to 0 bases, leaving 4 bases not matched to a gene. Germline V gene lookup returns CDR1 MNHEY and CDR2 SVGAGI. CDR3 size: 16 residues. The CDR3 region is CASSYLAGANTGELFF. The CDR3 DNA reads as TGTGCCAGCAGTTATTTAGCGGGTGCGAACACCGGGGAGCTGTTTTTT.

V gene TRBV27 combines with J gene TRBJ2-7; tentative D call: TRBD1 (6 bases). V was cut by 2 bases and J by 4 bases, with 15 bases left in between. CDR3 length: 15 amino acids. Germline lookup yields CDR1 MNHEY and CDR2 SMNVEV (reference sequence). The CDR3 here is CASSLELGGLYEQYF. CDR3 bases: TGTGCCAGCAGTTTAGAATTAGGGGGTCTTTACGAGCAGTACTTC.

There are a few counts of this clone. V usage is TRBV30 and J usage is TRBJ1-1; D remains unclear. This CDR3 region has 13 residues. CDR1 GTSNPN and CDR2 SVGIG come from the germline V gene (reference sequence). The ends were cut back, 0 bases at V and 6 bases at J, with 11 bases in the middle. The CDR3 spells CAWSVTGLAEAFF. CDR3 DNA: TGTGCCTGGAGTGTAACGGGATTGGCTGAAGCTTTCTTT.

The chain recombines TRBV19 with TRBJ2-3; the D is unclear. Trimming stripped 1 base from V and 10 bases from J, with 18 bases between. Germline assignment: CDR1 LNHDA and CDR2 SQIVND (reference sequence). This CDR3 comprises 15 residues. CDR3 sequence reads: CASSIATTTLLPQYF. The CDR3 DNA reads TGTGCCAGTAGTATAGCCACTACCACTCTTCTCCCGCAGTATTTT. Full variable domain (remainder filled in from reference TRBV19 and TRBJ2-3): DGGITQSPKYLFRKEGQNVTLSCEQNLNHDAMYWYRQDPGQGLRLIYYSQIVNDFQKGDIAEGYSVSREKKESFPLTVTSAQKNPTAFYLCASSIATTTLLPQYFGPGTRLTVL.

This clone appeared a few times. CDR3: CASSVHGTEAFF. The CDR3 coding sequence is TGTGCCAGCAGTGTACATGGCACTGAAGCTTTCTTT. The rearrangement uses TRBV6-1 and TRBJ1-1; D is undetermined. The CDR3 is 12 amino acids. The V and J ends lost 4 bases and 4 bases respectively, with 7 bases between them. Germline V gives CDR1 MNHNS, CDR2 SASEGT.